This entry concerns a single T cell receptor beta chain. CDR3 length: 15 residues. Germline values: CDR1 MNHEY, CDR2 SMNVEV (reference sequence). V shed 4 bases and J 4 bases; nucleotides not matched to a gene: 7. The source of the sample is a study of blood T cell repertoires in COVID-19. Study context: Spain, Italy and the United States supplied samples that represented acute and convalescent COVID-19. Sample material is recorded as cDNA or gDNA derived from T cells, B-cell-depleted T cells, or PBMCs.

Original methodology: Cell counts per sample came from amplifying reference gene primers. Sequenced by immunoSEQ multiplex PCR; TCRdb stores in-frame clones only, minus some. V, J and clone size are those of that table, while D and trimming were read from the DNA. The sample includes approximately 240,000 clones, approximately 79% of them seen just once. Sequenced input: peripheral blood. The chain carries TRBV27 and TRBJ2-3; 8 bases align to TRBD1. This receptor was identified in a woman over 75 with active or convalescent COVID-19. The CDR3, as DNA: TGTGCCAGCAGTTCCTGGACAGGGAGTGCAGATACGCAGTATTTT. This sequence encodes CASSSWTGSADTQYF.